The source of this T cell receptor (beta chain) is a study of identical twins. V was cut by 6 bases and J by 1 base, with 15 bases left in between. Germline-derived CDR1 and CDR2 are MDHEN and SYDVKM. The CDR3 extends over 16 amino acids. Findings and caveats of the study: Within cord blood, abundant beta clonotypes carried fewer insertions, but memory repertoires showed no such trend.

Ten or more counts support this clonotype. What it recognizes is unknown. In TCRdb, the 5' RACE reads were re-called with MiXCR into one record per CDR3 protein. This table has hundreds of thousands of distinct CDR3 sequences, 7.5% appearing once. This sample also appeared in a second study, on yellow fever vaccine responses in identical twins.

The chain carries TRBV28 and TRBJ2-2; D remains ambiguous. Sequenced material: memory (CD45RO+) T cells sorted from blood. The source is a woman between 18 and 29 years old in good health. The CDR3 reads CASRPDLHGNTGELFF. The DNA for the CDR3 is TGTGCCAGCAGACCTGACCTCCACGGGAACACCGGGGAGCTGTTTTTT.